These 20 T cell receptor beta chains came from one sample sequenced in a study of vaccination and CD4 T cells after COVID-19. What these receptors recognize is not known. Treatment denoted: roughly 10-day PBMC culture with coronavirus spike peptide pools or control peptides (ViraFEST assay). CD4+ T cells that had been cultured provided DNA sequenced with the Oncomine TCR Beta short-read assay. TCRdb re-derived calls from the PCR reads in MiXCR, one entry per CDR3 protein. Of 10,000 to 15,000 distinct CDR3 sequences in the sample, roughly 80% are singletons; the top ten hold about 8.1%. The input for sequencing was CD4+ T cells from blood, cultured in vitro, taken after SARS-CoV-2 vaccination. The source is a human donor who received a COVID-19 vaccine.

The V and J genes are TRBV14 and TRBJ2-7, with 8 bases aligning to TRBD2. From germline, CDR1 is SGHDN and CDR2 FVKESK. This CDR3 is built from 16 residues. J lost 2 bases, V lost 5 bases, and 11 bases had no gene match. CDR3 in amino acids: CASSSITGGAPYEQYF. As DNA, the CDR3 is TGTGCCAGCAGCTCGATAACGGGGGGGGCCCCCTACGAGCAGTACTTC.

The chain joins TRBV6-2 or TRBV6-3 to TRBJ2-2, with D perhaps TRBD2 (7 bases). The CDR3 runs to 15 residues. CDR1 is MNHEY, CDR2 SVGEGT, per germline. Trimming removed 2 bases from V and 4 bases from J, with 11 bases in between. CDR3 in DNA: TGTGCCAGCAGTTACGGGGGGGGCACCACCGGGGAGCTGTTTTTT. Translating gives CASSYGGGTTGELFF.

V usage is TRBV6-5 and J usage is TRBJ1-6; D might be TRBD1 (5 bases). Germline V gives CDR1 MNHEY, CDR2 SVGAGI. The length of the CDR3 is 13 residues. Trimming pared 6 bases from V and 7 bases from J, leaving 10 bases between. The CDR3 DNA is TGTGCCAGCAGGTACGACAGAAATTCACCCCTCCACTTT. Residues: CASRYDRNSPLHF.

In this sample, this clonotype turned up a few times. V and J are TRBV15 and TRBJ1-2, with 11 positions matching TRBD1. V shed 4 bases and J 6 bases; nucleotides not matched to a gene: 4. Germline lookup yields CDR1 LNHNV and CDR2 YYDKDF (reference sequence). This CDR3 has 14 amino acids. The CDR3 is CATSKDRGLDGYTF. The CDR3 bases are TGTGCCACCAGCAAGGACAGGGGGCTTGATGGCTACACCTTC. The full variable domain, completed using reference TRBV15 and TRBJ1-2, is DAMVIQNPRYQVTQFGKPVTLSCSQTLNHNVMYWYQQKSSQAPKLLFHYYDKDFNNEADTPDNFQSRRPNTSFCFLDIRSPGLGDTAMYLCATSKDRGLDGYTFGSGTRLTVV.

The chain joins TRBV5-4 to TRBJ2-3, with TRBD2 matching 9 bases. The germline V gene encodes CDR1 SGHNT and CDR2 YYREEE (reference sequence). After removal of 1 base from V and 5 bases from J, the junction contained 8 bases not matched to a gene. This CDR3 has 16 residues. CDR3 sequence reads: CASSLQAGGELDTQYF. The CDR3 coding sequence is TGTGCCAGCAGCTTGCAGGCGGGGGGGGAGTTAGATACGCAGTATTTT.

V is TRBV10-1 and J is TRBJ1-1; perhaps TRBD1 as D (6 bases). Looked up from germline, CDR1 is WNHNN and CDR2 is SYGVQD (reference sequence). Trimming took off 10 bases at V and 5 bases at J, with 29 bases between the two ends. The CDR3 loop spans 17 amino acids. The CDR3 nucleotides read TGCGCCACATCGAAGTATCGGACAGTTTTCGAACGGACTGAAGCTTTCTTT. This gives the protein CATSKYRTVFERTEAFF.

The V gene is TRBV20-1, the J gene TRBJ1-5; the D gene is possibly TRBD1 (5 bases). Germline V gene data show CDR1 as DFQATT and CDR2 as SNEGSKA (reference sequence). The CDR3 is made up of 15 amino acids. V dropped 1 base and J dropped 0 bases, with 10 bases sitting between them. CDR3 residues: CSARVPGNSNQPQHF. The CDR3, as DNA: TGCAGTGCTAGAGTACCAGGGAATAGCAATCAGCCCCAGCATTTT.

This clonotype is a singleton in its sample. The chain recombines TRBV20-1 with TRBJ2-6; 9 bases line up with TRBD1. The CDR3 sequence is 17 residues long. The germline V gene encodes CDR1 DFQATT and CDR2 SNEGSKA (reference sequence). V shed 0 bases and J 1 base; nucleotides not matched to a gene: 4. CDR3 protein: CSARDSGQGSGANVLTF. CDR3 nucleotides: TGCAGTGCTAGAGATAGTGGACAGGGGTCTGGGGCCAACGTCCTGACTTTC.

J is TRBJ2-5 and V is TRBV6-5; the D call may be TRBD1 or TRBD2 (6 bases each). CDR1 is MNHEY and CDR2 is SVGAGI in the germline V gene. The CDR3 loop spans 16 amino acids. Between the trimmed V and J ends, which lost 0 bases and 2 bases, there was a span of 13 bases. CDR3 bases: TGTGCCAGCAGTTACTCGAGTCGGGGGACACAAGAGACCCAGTACTTC. It codes for CASSYSSRGTQETQYF.

The chain couples TRBV10-1 to TRBJ2-3; D is possibly TRBD1 or TRBD2 (5 bases each). The CDR3 totals 15 residues. Trimming stripped 0 bases from V and 4 bases from J, with 11 bases between. Germline V CDR1 and CDR2: WNHNN, SYGVQD (reference sequence). The CDR3 is CASSESQGVADTQYF. The CDR3 DNA is TGCGCCAGCAGTGAGTCGCAGGGAGTGGCAGATACGCAGTATTTT.

The rearrangement joins TRBV20-1 to TRBJ1-5; TRBD1 matches at 10 bases. V trimming: 5 bases; J trimming: 5 bases; junction bases outside the gene matches: 6. Germline V gene data show CDR1 as DFQATT and CDR2 as SNEGSKA (reference sequence). The CDR3 is 14 residues long. In DNA form, the CDR3 reads TGCAGTGCTGCCCCGACAGGGGGCGATCAGCCCCAGCATTTT. This sequence encodes CSAAPTGGDQPQHF.

This clonotype has a single count. The rearrangement uses TRBV27 and TRBJ1-1, with a possible D match to TRBD1 (6 bases). V lost 3 bases and J lost 4, with 15 bases in between. The CDR3 is made up of 15 amino acids. The germline CDR1 and CDR2 sequences are MNHEY and SMNVEV (reference sequence). The CDR3 sequence is CASSLAGVFGTEAFF. CDR3 nucleotide sequence: TGTGCCAGCAGTTTGGCAGGGGTGTTTGGCACTGAAGCTTTCTTT.

The chain recombines TRBV6-1 with TRBJ2-6; D might be TRBD2 (5 bases). The CDR3 has 14 residues. CDR1 MNHNS and CDR2 SASEGT come from the germline V gene. V lost 7 bases and J lost 0, with 7 bases in between. CDR3 region: CASTRGSGANVLTF. CDR3 in DNA: TGTGCCAGCACCCGGGGCTCTGGGGCCAACGTCCTGACTTTC.

This chain uses TRBV14 with TRBJ1-5; no firm D call. This CDR3 spans 13 amino acids. Trimming removed 2 bases from V and 1 base from J, with 3 bases in between. Per the germline V gene, CDR1 is SGHDN and CDR2 is FVKESK. This CDR3 is CASSQYSNQPQHF. As DNA, the CDR3 is TGTGCCAGCAGCCAATACAGCAATCAGCCCCAGCATTTT.

The chain has TRBV7-9 and TRBJ2-5; no firm D call. The CDR3 has 16 amino acids. The V gene lost 1 base and the J gene lost 4 bases, with 16 bases spanning the gap. Germline CDR1 and CDR2: SEHNR and FQNEAQ (reference sequence). CDR3 amino acids: CASSLGLITARETQYF. The CDR3 nucleotides are TGTGCCAGCAGCTTAGGACTCATCACGGCGCGAGAGACCCAGTACTTC.

The rearrangement links TRBV3-1 to TRBJ1-3; D unresolved. Germline CDR1 and CDR2: LGHDT and YNNKEL (reference sequence). The CDR3 spans 15 residues. Between the trimmed V and J ends, which lost 3 bases and 0 bases, there was a span of 9 bases. CDR3: CASSHGEDSGNTIYF. The CDR3 DNA follows: TGTGCCAGCAGCCACGGGGAGGACTCTGGAAACACCATATATTTT.

The chain combines TRBV5-4 with TRBJ2-5; 7 bases line up with TRBD2. The CDR3 loop spans 16 amino acids. CDR1 and CDR2 (germline): SGHNT, YYREEE (reference sequence). The V segment lost 0 bases and the J segment 7 bases; nucleotides outside the gene matches: 12. CDR3 in DNA: TGTGCCAGCAGCTTGGTTTTAGGACTAGAAGTCGGGACCCAGTACTTC. It specifies CASSLVLGLEVGTQYF.

The rearrangement links TRBV11-3 to TRBJ1-1, with unresolved D. The V gene's germline CDR1 is SGHNT and CDR2 YENEEA. The V gene lost 2 bases and the J gene lost 1 base, with 5 bases spanning the gap. This CDR3 contains 13 residues. The CDR3 region has the DNA TGTGCCAGCAGCTTATTTGCGAACACTGAAGCTTTCTTT. Residues: CASSLFANTEAFF.

This chain connects TRBV2 to TRBJ2-2, with D perhaps TRBD2 (6 bases). Germline CDR1 and CDR2: SNHLY and FYNNEI. CDR3 length: 14 residues. The V end was cut by 6 bases, the J end by 5 bases, with 13 bases between. In nucleotides, the CDR3 is TGTGCCAGCAGCATTCGCCGGGGGACCGGGGAGCTGTTTTTT. Amino acid sequence: CASSIRRGTGELFF.

Only a few counts were recorded for this clonotype. The CDR3 bases are TGTGCCAGCAGCTACGGGACAGGGGGCTCTGGAAACACCATATATTTT. Translation: CASSYGTGGSGNTIYF. The rearrangement joins TRBV7-9 to TRBJ1-3, with 11 bases aligning to TRBD1. This CDR3 spans 16 amino acids. J lost 0 bases, V lost 4 bases, and 2 bases had no gene match. From germline, CDR1 is SEHNR and CDR2 FQNEAQ (reference sequence). Complete variable domain (other parts from reference TRBV7-9 and TRBJ1-3): DTGVSQNPRHKITKRGQNVTFRCDPISEHNRLYWYRQTLGQGPEFLTYFQNEAQLEKSRLLSDRFSAERPKGSFSTLEIQRTEQGDSAMYLCASSYGTGGSGNTIYFGEGSWLTVV.